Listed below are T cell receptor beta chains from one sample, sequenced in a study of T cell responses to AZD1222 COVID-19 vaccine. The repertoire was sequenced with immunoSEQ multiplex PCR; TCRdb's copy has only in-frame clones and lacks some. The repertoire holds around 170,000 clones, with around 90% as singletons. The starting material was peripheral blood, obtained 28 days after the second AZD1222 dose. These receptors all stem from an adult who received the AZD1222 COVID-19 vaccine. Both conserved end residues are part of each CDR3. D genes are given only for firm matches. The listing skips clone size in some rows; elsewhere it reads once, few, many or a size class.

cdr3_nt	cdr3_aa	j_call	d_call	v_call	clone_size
TGTGCCAGAAGCTGGGGACCGTTTAACTATGGCTACACCTTC	CARSWGPFNYGYTF	TRBJ1-2	-	TRBV5-3	-
TGTGCCAGCAGCCCAAGACTAGCGGGGATAGGCAATGAGCAGTTCTTC	CASSPRLAGIGNEQFF	TRBJ2-1	TRBD2	TRBV7-3	few
TGTGCCAGCAGCTTAGGCACAGGGAACTATGGCTACACCTTC	CASSLGTGNYGYTF	TRBJ1-2	-	TRBV11-2	-
TGTGCCAGCAGCCTGGTAGACAGGGGGCCCTACGAGCAGTACTTC	CASSLVDRGPYEQYF	TRBJ2-7	TRBD1	TRBV9	-
TGTGCCAGCAGCCAAGACCTGGAGCTGTTTTTT	CASSQDLELFF	TRBJ2-2	-	TRBV3-1/TRBV3-2	-
TGTGCCACCAGCCGCGGGTCGCGCTACACCTTC	CATSRGSRYTF	TRBJ1-2	-	TRBV24-1	-
TGTGCCAGCAGCCAAGTTCCGGGACAGGGGGATACGCAGTATTTT	CASSQVPGQGDTQYF	TRBJ2-3	TRBD1	TRBV3-1/TRBV3-2	-
TGTGCCACCAGTGCGAACGGGGAGCTGTTTTTT	CATSANGELFF	TRBJ2-2	-	TRBV15	-
TGTGCCAGCAGTTCCAGGGGCCTCCCCGGTGGGGAGCAGTACTTC	CASSSRGLPGGEQYF	TRBJ2-7	-	TRBV6-5	-
TGTGCCAGCAGTGAAGACAGGGTTAATGAAAAACTGTTTTTT	CASSEDRVNEKLFF	TRBJ1-4	-	TRBV6-1	-
TGTGCCAGCAGCTTACAGGCAGTCGTTGAAAAACTGTTTTTT	CASSLQAVVEKLFF	TRBJ1-4	-	TRBV11-2	-
TGTGCCAGCAGCGGGACTAGCGGGAGGGCCTTCTACAATGAGCAGTTCTTC	CASSGTSGRAFYNEQFF	TRBJ2-1	TRBD2	TRBV2	-
TGTGCCACCAGCAGCGAAACAGGTGGTTATGGCTACACCTTC	CATSSETGGYGYTF	TRBJ1-2	-	TRBV15	-
TGTGCCAGCAGCTTATCCCCCGGGACACTCTACAATGAGCAGTTCTTC	CASSLSPGTLYNEQFF	TRBJ2-1	-	TRBV7-3	-
TGTGCCAGCAGTGAAAGTGGACAGGGAATATATAGCAATCAGCCCCAGCATTTT	CASSESGQGIYSNQPQHF	TRBJ1-5	TRBD1	TRBV2	once
TGTGCCAGCAGCTCCCGGACTGCAGATACGCAGTATTTT	CASSSRTADTQYF	TRBJ2-3	-	TRBV7-3	-
TGTGCCAGCAGCTTGATTGGGGGGAGCTCCTACAATGAGCAGTTCTTC	CASSLIGGSSYNEQFF	TRBJ2-1	-	TRBV5-8	-
TGTGCCTGGAGTGTAGGTCCTGGGACAGGTCTCAATGAGCAGTTCTTC	CAWSVGPGTGLNEQFF	TRBJ2-1	TRBD1	TRBV30	once
TGTGCCAGCAGCTTCGAGGGGGCGAGCTATGGCTACACCTTC	CASSFEGASYGYTF	TRBJ1-2	TRBD1	TRBV11-1	-
TGTGCCAGCAGTTACCCCGGGGCAGGTAGCAATCAGCCCCAGCATTTT	CASSYPGAGSNQPQHF	TRBJ1-5	-	TRBV6-2/TRBV6-3	-
TGTGCCAGCAACCACCGGGGTGGCTACACCTTC	CASNHRGGYTF	TRBJ1-2	-	TRBV6-5	-
TGTGCCAGCAATCCCCTCGGGGGAACTGAAGCTTTCTTT	CASNPLGGTEAFF	TRBJ1-1	-	TRBV7-2	many
TGTGCCAGCAGGGTTGGGAATTCACCCCTCCACTTT	CASRVGNSPLHF	TRBJ1-6	-	TRBV25-1	-
TGTGCCAGCAGCCCCATTGCACGGGGGGAGCAGTACTTC	CASSPIARGEQYF	TRBJ2-7	-	TRBV7-2	-
TGTGCCTGGGGACGGGGGCTAGCGGGAGTTGAGCAGTTCTTC	CAWGRGLAGVEQFF	TRBJ2-1	TRBD2	TRBV30	-
TGTGCCAGCAGTTTCCGGGACAGGGGTTCTTACACCTTC	CASSFRDRGSYTF	TRBJ1-2	TRBD1	TRBV27	-
TGCAGCGTTGGGGGGGGATCTACGAAGCAGTACTTC	CSVGGGSTKQYF	TRBJ2-7	TRBD2	TRBV29-1	-
TGTGCCAGCAGCTCCCGGCCAGGGGGCGCCTATGGCTACACCTTC	CASSSRPGGAYGYTF	TRBJ1-2	TRBD1	TRBV7-2	-
TGCGCCAGCAGCTTGTATCTGGAGCAGTTCTTC	CASSLYLEQFF	TRBJ2-1	-	TRBV5-1	-
TGTGCCAGCAGCCCCCGTCGTCCGGGGAATACAGATACGCAGTATTTT	CASSPRRPGNTDTQYF	TRBJ2-3	-	TRBV11-2	-
TGTGCCAGCAGTTCAGTGGGCAGGGAGATGAATTCACCCCTCCACTTT	CASSSVGREMNSPLHF	TRBJ1-6	-	TRBV27	-
TGTGCCAGCAGCTCGAAAGCGCTCCCAGCCTCTGGTTCACCCCTCCACTTT	CASSSKALPASGSPLHF	TRBJ1-6	-	TRBV7-2	few
TGTGCCAGCAGTACTCCCGGGACTAGCGTTGGGGCAGATACGCAGTATTTT	CASSTPGTSVGADTQYF	TRBJ2-3	TRBD2	TRBV25-1	-
TGTGCCAGCAGTTATGAAGAGACCCAGTACTTC	CASSYEETQYF	TRBJ2-5	-	TRBV2	-
TGTGCCATCAGCCCGCGACAGGGGGATAATTCACCCCTCCACTTT	CAISPRQGDNSPLHF	TRBJ1-6	TRBD1	TRBV10-3	-
TGCGCCAGCAGCCAAAGGGACAGCGGGGGTACTGAAGCTTTCTTT	CASSQRDSGGTEAFF	TRBJ1-1	TRBD1	TRBV4-1	-
TGCGCCAGCAGTGAAGACAGCATGAACACTGAAGCTTTCTTT	CASSEDSMNTEAFF	TRBJ1-1	-	TRBV10-1	once
TGTGCCTGGAGCCGTAAGGTGGGGCAGGGAAATCAGCCCCAGCATTTT	CAWSRKVGQGNQPQHF	TRBJ1-5	-	TRBV30	-
TGTGCCAGCAGCTCAACAGGGGGCGAGACCCAGTACTTC	CASSSTGGETQYF	TRBJ2-5	TRBD1	TRBV7-3	-
TGCAGTGCTAGTAAACCAATGGGGACCATATATTTT	CSASKPMGTIYF	TRBJ1-3	-	TRBV20-1	-
TGTGCCAGCAGCCGATACGGCGAGCAGTACTTC	CASSRYGEQYF	TRBJ2-7	-	TRBV5-6	-
TGTGCCAGCAGTTCCACCGGGACAGGGGATGAAAAACTGTTTTTT	CASSSTGTGDEKLFF	TRBJ1-4	TRBD1	TRBV6-5	-
TGCGCCAGCAGCTTGGGGAATGGACCCGGGACTAGCGGGAGGCCACCGGATACGCAGTATTTT	CASSLGNGPGTSGRPPDTQYF	TRBJ2-3	TRBD2	TRBV5-1	-
TGTGCCAGCAGCTTAAGCGGACAAATCCAAGAGACCCAGTACTTC	CASSLSGQIQETQYF	TRBJ2-5	-	TRBV7-2	-
TGTGCCAGCAGGTCGCAGGGGGCTGAAAAACTGTTTTTT	CASRSQGAEKLFF	TRBJ1-4	TRBD1	TRBV12-3/TRBV12-4	-
TGTGCCAGCAGTGCGACCGGGACAGTTAATGAAAAACTGTTTTTT	CASSATGTVNEKLFF	TRBJ1-4	TRBD1	TRBV2	-
TGTGCCAGCAGCCCAATGACAGGGGGCGGCGGGACCCAGTACTTC	CASSPMTGGGGTQYF	TRBJ2-5	TRBD1	TRBV3-1/TRBV3-2	-
TGCGCCAGCAGCTTCCGGACAGGGCGGGATGGCTACACCTTC	CASSFRTGRDGYTF	TRBJ1-2	TRBD1	TRBV5-1	once
TGTGCCATCAGTGTCGGGACAGGGGTCACCGGGGAGCTGTTTTTT	CAISVGTGVTGELFF	TRBJ2-2	TRBD1	TRBV10-3	-
TGTGCCAGCAGCCAGACGTCAAGGGGTGAGTCACCCCTCCACTTT	CASSQTSRGESPLHF	TRBJ1-6	-	TRBV3-1/TRBV3-2	-
TGTGCCAGCGCAGAAGGGAACACTGAAGCTTTCTTT	CASAEGNTEAFF	TRBJ1-1	-	TRBV12-3/TRBV12-4	-
TGTGCCAGCAGCTTAGTGCGCGGGGGGCCCAATCAGCCCCAGCATTTT	CASSLVRGGPNQPQHF	TRBJ1-5	-	TRBV7-2	-